This T cell receptor beta chain was recovered during a study of human T cells and chemical hapten exposure. General observations from the study: While controls formed fewer of them, expanded TCRs formed significantly more large CDR3 similarity clusters.

Trimming cost V 5 bases and J 0 bases, with 21 bases left between them. Germline CDR1 and CDR2: MDHEN and SYDVKM. The CDR3 sequence is 18 residues long. There are a few counts of this clonotype. What it binds is unknown. The time point was: patch test 2, 6 weeks after DPC sensitization. Treatment here: therapeutic diphenylcyclopropenone sensitization with weekly scalp DPC. MiXCR, applied by TCRdb to the RACE reads, yields one record per CDR3 protein. The sample consists of just over 40,000 distinct CDR3 sequences, less than 3.5% of them appearing once. V is TRBV28 and J is TRBJ2-3, with D tentatively TRBD1 (6 bases). This specimen consisted of whole blood, obtained in connection with sensitization to the hapten diphenylcyclopropenone (DPC). The TCR comes from a man aged 35-49 years with alopecia areata. Some clones in this sample may be carry-over from other donors' samples. The CDR3 nucleotides are TGTGCCAGCAGTCTCCCATCGGTGAGGGGGTATAGCACAGATACGCAGTATTTT. Protein product: CASSLPSVRGYSTDTQYF.